This T cell receptor beta chain was found in a study of T cell responses to AZD1222 COVID-19 vaccine. Study-level findings and limits: An increase in Spike-specific TCR breadth and depth was observed after two AZD1222 doses. Baseline serology detected seropositivity in only a handful of AZD1222 recipients.

A remark on this clone: Its antigen is not identified.

This table comes from immunoSEQ multiplex PCR, and its TCRdb copy is limited to in-frame clones, with some not included. This table holds roughly 50,000 clones, approximately 90% found once. Here the sequenced sample was peripheral blood, taken 28 days after the second AZD1222 dose. This clonotype was obtained from an adult who received the AZD1222 COVID-19 vaccine.

The CDR3 reads CASSLEAVWATEAFF. CDR3 in DNA: TGTGCCAGCAGCTTGGAAGCGGTATGGGCCACTGAAGCTTTCTTT. This chain uses TRBV5-6 with TRBJ1-1; D not resolved. Trimming removed 0 bases from V and 4 bases from J, with 13 bases in between. The CDR3 is made up of 15 amino acids. In germline, CDR1 is SGHDT, CDR2 YYEEEE.